The text below deals with one T cell receptor beta chain. Sequence at one end of the junction differs from germline and may be a read error. DNA and RNA were both co-extracted from about 20-30 mg of bulk tissue that had not been sorted. Germline V CDR1 and CDR2: SGHNT, YYREEE (reference sequence). The CDR3 totals 14 residues. The source of the sample is a study of tumor-infiltrating lymphocytes in primary liver carcinoma. Total RNA amounting to roughly 480 ng was the source from which TCR beta cDNA was made with a constant-region primer. Library construction for TCR beta comprised three nested multiplex PCR rounds performed with slightly modified ARM-PCR. With TRBV1-TRBV30 forward primers and a C-beta reverse primer, the first two PCR rounds were run for about 10 cycles each. Via MiXCR, TCRdb re-called the multiplex PCR reads, giving one row per CDR3 protein. The repertoire holds about 64,000 distinct CDR3 sequences, with 71% as singletons.

Sequences were obtained from liver tumor tissue from sampling region 4. Subset meaning: tumor region T4, right-lateral pole. The V call is TRBV5-4, the J call TRBJ2-7; tentatively, D is TRBD2 (5 bases). The source of this sequence is a middle-aged man with primary liver carcinoma and hepatitis B virus infection. CDR3 protein: CTSSAGASVDKQYF. The CDR3 DNA reads as TGTACCAGCAGCGCGGGCGCGAGTGTCGACAAGCAGTACTTC.